The 12 T cell receptor beta chains reported below all come from one sample, sequenced in a study of immune heterogeneity within non-small cell lung tumors. The TCR beta CDR3 region was amplified by multiplex PCR employing 32 V and 13 J primers. TCRdb re-called the multiplex PCR reads with MiXCR, one entry per CDR3 protein. Of under 35,000 distinct CDR3 sequences in the sample, about 29% were seen once. Template input was genomic DNA from bulk tumor (about 600 ng per sample). Widely spaced biopsies, several per primary tumor, were obtained at surgery. Curative surgical treatment was performed in patients who had newly diagnosed, untreated non-small cell lung cancer. Specimen: lung tumor tissue. These receptors were taken from a middle-aged man with non-small cell lung cancer.

Turning to this clonotype: A much more abundant neighbour one base away suggests this may be a read error. V and J are TRBV6-1 and TRBJ1-2; D gene unclear. Germline V lookup: CDR1 MNHNS, CDR2 SASEGT. CDR3 size: 17 residues. The V and J ends lost 1 base and 8 bases respectively, with 23 bases between them. This chain's CDR3 is CASSEELKHRRAYGYTF. For the CDR3, the DNA is TGTGCCAGCAGTGAAGAGTTGAAGCACAGACGAGCTTACGGCTACACCTTC.

The chain combines TRBV19 with TRBJ2-3; tentative D call: TRBD2 (6 bases). The CDR3 extends over 16 amino acids. Germline V gene sequence: CDR1 LNHDA, CDR2 SQIVND (reference sequence). V lost 6 bases and J lost 2, with 18 bases in between. CDR3 in amino acids: CASSQGGTGITDTQYF. The CDR3 coding sequence is TGTGCCAGTAGCCAAGGCGGGACGGGGATCACAGATACGCAGTATTTT.

In this sample, this clonotype turned up many times. The chain recombines TRBV2 with TRBJ2-7, with 11 bases aligning to TRBD2. The trim removed 7 bases at V and 1 base at J, leaving 3 bases unmatched. The CDR3 runs 14 residues. CDR1 and CDR2 from the germline V gene are SNHLY and FYNNEI. CDR3 residues: CASIAGGVSYEQYF. The DNA of the CDR3 is TGTGCCAGCATAGCGGGGGGGGTTTCCTACGAGCAGTACTTC.

This clonotype was seen more than once but under ten times. The gene calls are TRBV6-1 and TRBJ2-5; 8 positions agree with TRBD1. Germline trimming cut 2 bases from V and 1 base from J; bases unmatched to any gene: 0. Germline CDR1 reads MNHNS; CDR2 reads SASEGT. This CDR3 region has 14 residues. The CDR3 bases are TGTGCCAGCAGTGAAACAGGGGGCCAAGAGACCCAGTACTTC. Residues: CASSETGGQETQYF.

Note on this clonotype: One end of the junction varies from germline; a read error may be responsible. The chain joins TRBV15 to TRBJ1-5; D is unclear. CDR3 size: 15 residues. Germline CDR1 reads LNHNV; CDR2 reads YYDKDF (reference sequence). CDR3 sequence reads: CATSGDPRANKPQHF. In nucleotides, the CDR3 is TGTGCCACCAGCGGAGACCCGCGGGCAAATAAGCCCCAGCATTTT.

This clonotype occurred many times. The J gene is TRBJ1-2, the V gene TRBV24-1; D remains unclear. The CDR3 runs 13 residues. The V gene lost 7 bases and the J gene lost 4 bases, with 12 bases spanning the gap. Germline CDR1 is KGHDR and CDR2 is SFDVKD. DNA of the CDR3: TGTGCCACCAGCGACGGGAGCCTCTATGGCTACACCTTC. Residues: CATSDGSLYGYTF.

The chain employs TRBV24-1 and TRBJ2-5, with TRBD1 as a possible D gene (5 bases). Germline CDR1 and CDR2: KGHDR and SFDVKD. CDR3 length: 13 amino acids. Trimming removed 6 bases from V and 3 bases from J, with 10 bases in between. The CDR3 is CATSPGLEETQYF. The CDR3 DNA follows: TGTGCCACCAGTCCAGGGTTGGAAGAGACCCAGTACTTC.

This rearrangement joins TRBV20-1 to TRBJ1-1; 9 bases map to TRBD1. Germline V gives CDR1 DFQATT, CDR2 SNEGSKA (reference sequence). The length of the CDR3 is 15 residues. After removal of 3 bases from V and 5 bases from J, the junction contained 10 bases not matched to a gene. The CDR3 spells CSASRYTGGDTEAFF. CDR3 coding DNA: TGCAGTGCTAGTCGTTACACAGGGGGCGATACTGAAGCTTTCTTT.

V is TRBV5-1 and J is TRBJ1-1, with D tentatively TRBD1 (5 bases). The CDR3 is 14 residues long. CDR1 and CDR2 (germline): SGHRS, YFSETQ. V lost 1 base, J lost 4 bases, and 11 bases lay in between. CDR3 residues: CASSLTLGGTEAFF. The CDR3 nucleotides are TGCGCCAGCAGCTTGACCCTCGGGGGCACTGAAGCTTTCTTT.

This clonotype is termed medium-sized (0.01 to 0.1%). The chain uses TRBV4-3 and TRBJ2-7; no clear D gene. CDR3 length: 13 residues. V was shortened by 0 bases and J by 6 bases, with 9 bases between the two germline ends. From germline, CDR1 is LGHNA and CDR2 YSLEER. Here the CDR3 DNA reads TGCGCCAGCAGCCAAGAGGTGGCGGCCGAGCAGTACTTC. Encoded protein: CASSQEVAAEQYF.

V is TRBV20-1 and J is TRBJ1-5; D not certain. Germline V gene data show CDR1 as DFQATT and CDR2 as SNEGSKA (reference sequence). The V end lost 1 base, the J end lost 0 bases, and 10 bases lay between the germline ends. This CDR3 has 15 amino acids. The DNA of the CDR3 is TGCAGTGCTAGAGTTGGCCTATATAGCAATCAGCCCCAGCATTTT. It is translated as CSARVGLYSNQPQHF.

The V call is TRBV10-1, the J call TRBJ2-5; 9 nucleotides match TRBD2. The CDR3 has 16 residues. The germline V gene encodes CDR1 WNHNN and CDR2 SYGVQD (reference sequence). In DNA form, the CDR3 reads TGCGACCAAATGAGTGGACAAGCGGGAGGCCAAGAGACCCAGTACTTC. This translates into CDQMSGQAGGQETQYF.